These 22 T cell receptor beta chains were all obtained from the same sample, sequenced in a study of cytomegalovirus exposure and HLA in healthy donors. Primers included in the PCR were 60 Vbeta and 13 Jbeta primers. The method was immunoSEQ multiplex PCR; TCRdb's version includes in-frame clones alone and lacks a portion of them. The data show 65,000 to 90,000 clones, about 69% seen once. Sequenced input: PBMCs. These receptors all stem from a middle-aged woman in good health and CMV-seropositive.

V usage is TRBV28 and J usage is TRBJ1-2; TRBD1 matches 8 bases. The CDR3 loop spans 13 amino acids. Trimming removed 6 bases from V and 4 bases from J; junction bases left unmatched: 4. Looked up from germline, CDR1 is MDHEN and CDR2 is SYDVKM. CDR3 protein: CASRTGVIYGYTF. For the CDR3, the DNA is TGTGCCAGCAGGACAGGGGTTATCTATGGCTACACCTTC.

J is TRBJ2-5 and V is TRBV27; 9 nucleotides line up with TRBD2. CDR3 length: 16 residues. Trimming took 3 bases from V and 6 from J; bases not matched to a gene: 11. The germline gives CDR1 MNHEY, CDR2 SMNVEV (reference sequence). The CDR3 DNA follows: TGTGCCAGCAGTTTGTCGTCTAGCGGGATTTCGAAGACCCAGTACTTC. This translates into CASSLSSSGISKTQYF.

The CDR3 reads CASSLGQTATNEKLFF. DNA for the CDR3: TGCGCCAGCAGCTTAGGACAGACTGCAACTAATGAAAAACTGTTTTTT. The rearrangement links TRBV4-3 to TRBJ1-4; weak D call: TRBD1 (6 bases). This CDR3 spans 16 amino acids. Per the germline V gene, CDR1 is LGHNA and CDR2 is YSLEER. V was pared by 5 bases and J by 0 bases, with 13 bases between.

The chain uses TRBV4-1 and TRBJ1-6; no definite D call. Germline-derived CDR1 and CDR2 are MGHRA and YSYEKL. This CDR3 spans 13 amino acids. V was pared by 4 bases and J by 10 bases, with 11 bases between. CDR3 DNA: TGCGCCAGCAGCCCTCTGGTTAGCTCACCCCTCCACTTT. This sequence encodes CASSPLVSSPLHF.

This chain uses TRBV6-5 with TRBJ2-7; D is possibly TRBD1 (6 bases). The CDR3 loop spans 13 amino acids. From germline, CDR1 is MNHEY and CDR2 SVGAGI. Trimming took off 2 bases at V and 5 bases at J, with 10 bases between the two ends. The CDR3 coding sequence is TGTGCCAGCAGTTACGCAGGGGTTGACGAGCAGTACTTC. Translated, it gives CASSYAGVDEQYF.

The J gene is TRBJ2-7, the V gene TRBV9; 8 nucleotides line up with TRBD2. Germline V gives CDR1 SGDLS, CDR2 YYNGEE. This CDR3 is built from 14 residues. V lost 3 bases, J lost 5 bases, and 7 bases stayed unmatched. CDR3 nucleotide sequence: TGTGCCAGCAGCGCGCGGAGCGGGGGTAACGAGCAGTACTTC. Its protein product is CASSARSGGNEQYF.

The V call is TRBV25-1, the J call TRBJ2-7, with 7 bases matching TRBD1. The CDR3 has 16 amino acids. The germline V gene encodes CDR1 MGHDK and CDR2 SYGVNS. Trimming removed 3 bases from V and 6 bases from J; junction bases left unmatched: 14. The CDR3 nucleotides are TGTGCCAGCAGTGACCCACGGACAGGCGTCTTCAGCGAGCAGTACTTC. This sequence encodes CASSDPRTGVFSEQYF.

The chain links TRBV7-2 to TRBJ1-5; 8 bases agree with TRBD1. The V gene's germline CDR1 is SGHTA and CDR2 FQGNSA. With V trimmed by 0 bases and J by 5 bases, 6 bases remained unmatched. The CDR3 has 16 amino acids. The CDR3 here is CASSLAPQGAHQPQHF. DNA of the CDR3: TGTGCCAGCAGCTTAGCACCCCAGGGGGCGCATCAGCCCCAGCATTTT.

This rearrangement joins TRBV5-1 to TRBJ2-1, with 8 bases matching TRBD2. V gave up 6 bases and J gave up 5 bases; unmatched junction bases: 10. Looked up from germline, CDR1 is SGHRS and CDR2 is YFSETQ. This CDR3 spans 15 amino acids. DNA for the CDR3: TGCGCCAGCACTCCGGGGGGGACAACAAACAATGAGCAGTTCTTC. This gives the protein CASTPGGTTNNEQFF. The full variable domain, in which reference TRBV5-1 and TRBJ2-1 provide the parts outside the CDR3, is KAGVTQTPRYLIKTRGQQVTLSCSPISGHRSVSWYQQTPGQGLQFLFEYFSETQRNKGNFPGRFSGRQFSNSRSEMNVSTLELGDSALYLCASTPGGTTNNEQFFGPGTRLTVL.

In DNA form, the CDR3 reads TGTGCCAGCCTTAAGGGGGGGTCCTATAATTCACCCCTCCACTTT. It codes for CASLKGGSYNSPLHF. J is TRBJ1-6 and V is TRBV6-1, with D possibly TRBD1 on 6 matching bases. CDR3 size: 15 residues. The germline gives CDR1 MNHNS, CDR2 SASEGT. V was shortened by 8 bases and J by 1 base, with 12 bases between the two germline ends.

This clone has just a few counts. V usage is TRBV5-1 and J usage is TRBJ2-7; 9 nucleotides line up with TRBD2. J was trimmed by 7 bases and V by 0 bases; bases with no gene match: 11. Germline CDR1 reads SGHRS; CDR2 reads YFSETQ. This CDR3 contains 16 residues. The CDR3 spells CASSLAGTSRRGEQYF. In DNA form, the CDR3 reads TGCGCCAGCAGCTTGGCCGGGACTAGCCGAAGGGGTGAGCAGTACTTC. Filled out from reference TRBV5-1 and TRBJ2-7, the complete variable domain reads KAGVTQTPRYLIKTRGQQVTLSCSPISGHRSVSWYQQTPGQGLQFLFEYFSETQRNKGNFPGRFSGRQFSNSRSEMNVSTLELGDSALYLCASSLAGTSRRGEQYFGPGTRLTVT.

This clone was found once. This chain uses TRBV5-6 with TRBJ1-3; TRBD1 matches at 9 bases. This CDR3 has 16 residues. The trim removed 0 bases at V and 2 bases at J, leaving 3 bases unmatched. From germline, CDR1 is SGHDT and CDR2 YYEEEE. CDR3 sequence reads: CASSLAGTGTGNTIYF. CDR3 nucleotide sequence: TGTGCCAGCAGCTTGGCCGGGACAGGGACTGGAAACACCATATATTTT. The full variable domain, in which reference TRBV5-6 and TRBJ1-3 provide the parts outside the CDR3, is DAGVTQSPTHLIKTRGQQVTLRCSPKSGHDTVSWYQQALGQGPQFIFQYYEEEERQRGNFPDRFSGHQFPNYSSELNVNALLLGDSALYLCASSLAGTGTGNTIYFGEGSWLTVV.

This clone was seen a single time. The chain carries TRBV15 and TRBJ2-3; possibly TRBD1 for D (6 bases). Germline V CDR1 and CDR2: LNHNV, YYDKDF (reference sequence). The CDR3 totals 14 residues. V gave up 5 bases and J gave up 1 base, with 10 bases separating them. CDR3 region: CATSFRTGTDTQYF. CDR3 DNA: TGTGCCACCAGCTTCCGGACAGGCACAGATACGCAGTATTTT.

The chain has TRBV7-7 and TRBJ2-2; tentative D call: TRBD2 (6 bases). The CDR3 spans 11 residues. Per germline, CDR1 SSHAT and CDR2 FNYEAQ (reference sequence). The CDR3 loop is CGVGTPGELFF. The DNA for the CDR3 is TGTGGGGTCGGGACTCCCGGGGAGCTGTTTTTT.

In this sample, this clone turned up a few times. V is TRBV9 and J is TRBJ2-3, with 7 bases aligning to TRBD2. The V gene end was trimmed by 0 bases and the J gene end by 4 bases; junction bases not matched to a gene: 8. The length of the CDR3 is 16 residues. CDR1 SGDLS and CDR2 YYNGEE come from the germline V gene. The CDR3 nucleotides are TGTGCCAGCAGCGTAGGCGCGGGAGCCCGGTCAGATACGCAGTATTTT. This translates into CASSVGAGARSDTQYF.

This clone was detected only once. The DNA for the CDR3 is TGTGCCGAACCCCTCGTCAGGGTCCCGATGAACACTGAAGCTTTCTTT. As protein: CAEPLVRVPMNTEAFF. The genes are TRBV6-6 and TRBJ1-1; D perhaps matches TRBD1 (5 bases). The CDR3 is 16 residues long. With 11 bases removed from V and 0 bases from J, the gap between germline ends came to 22 bases. CDR1 MNHNY and CDR2 SVGAGI come from the germline V gene (reference sequence).

This chain links TRBV18 with TRBJ1-1, with D tentatively TRBD1 (6 bases). CDR3 length: 16 residues. CDR1 is KGHSH and CDR2 is LQKENI in the germline V gene. V dropped 3 bases and J dropped 0 bases, with 14 bases sitting between them. CDR3 region: CASSPLLGQLNTEAFF. As DNA, the CDR3 is TGTGCCAGCTCACCCCTGCTAGGACAGTTGAACACTGAAGCTTTCTTT.

The chain is built from TRBV10-3 and TRBJ2-1; D perhaps matches TRBD2 (5 bases). Germline V gives CDR1 ENHRY, CDR2 SYGVKD. The CDR3 has 15 amino acids. Trimming stripped 0 bases from V and 9 bases from J, with 15 bases between. CDR3 protein: CAISESGRNRGEQFF. DNA for the CDR3: TGTGCCATCAGTGAGTCAGGCAGGAACCGGGGTGAGCAGTTCTTC.

The V and J genes are TRBV28 and TRBJ1-1; tentatively, D is TRBD1 (5 bases). The CDR3 extends over 15 amino acids. CDR1 is MDHEN, CDR2 SYDVKM, per germline. V lost 5 bases, J lost 5 bases, and 18 bases lay in between. The CDR3 nucleotides read TGTGCCAGCAGTGACCATAGCCAGGGTAGAACTGAAGCTTTCTTT. This gives the protein CASSDHSQGRTEAFF. Complete variable domain (other parts from reference TRBV28 and TRBJ1-1): DVKVTQSSRYLVKRTGEKVFLECVQDMDHENMFWYRQDPGLGLRLIYFSYDVKMKEKGDIPEGYSVSREKKERFSLILESASTNQTSMYLCASSDHSQGRTEAFFGQGTRLTVV.

V is TRBV7-2 and J is TRBJ2-5; 7 bases agree with TRBD1. The CDR3 has 17 amino acids. The V gene end was trimmed by 1 base and the J gene end by 1 base; junction bases not matched to a gene: 9. Germline values: CDR1 SGHTA, CDR2 FQGNSA. CDR3 region: CASSLEGGGYFQETQYF. Written as DNA, the CDR3 is TGTGCCAGCAGCTTAGAAGGGGGCGGGTACTTCCAAGAGACCCAGTACTTC.

The chain carries TRBV29-1 and TRBJ2-1, with 12 bases identical to TRBD2. V lost 8 bases, J lost 4 bases, and 3 bases stayed unmatched. The germline gives CDR1 SQVTM, CDR2 ANQGSEA. This CDR3 contains 13 residues. DNA for the CDR3: TGCAGCACTAGCGGGGGGTCTTACAATGAGCAGTTCTTC. Translation gives CSTSGGSYNEQFF.

This clone was observed once. The V call is TRBV30, the J call TRBJ2-1; the D gene is possibly TRBD1 (6 bases). The CDR3 spans 15 residues. Germline V gives CDR1 GTSNPN, CDR2 SVGIG (reference sequence). With 3 bases removed from V and 6 bases from J, the gap between germline ends came to 18 bases. CDR3 sequence: CAWRSGTLAGNEQFF. In nucleotides, the CDR3 is TGTGCCTGGAGGTCCGGGACACTTGCGGGCAATGAGCAGTTCTTC.